This TCR beta chain was identified during a study of T cells in Graves' hyperthyroidism and ophthalmopathy. For the study at large: Peripheral blood collection took place at initial diagnosis, before any treatment.

Before ophthalmopathy appeared, progressors gave blood at initial hyperthyroidism diagnosis. About this clonotype: The antigen is unknown.

CDR1 SEHNR and CDR2 FQNEAQ come from the germline V gene (reference sequence). Trimming removed 1 base from V and 7 bases from J, with 11 bases in between. The CDR3 sequence is 14 residues long. Study observations and caveats: Expanded thyroid clonotypes (above 0.001) were mostly also found in blood. The model forecast ophthalmopathy, anticipating it by a median around 6.9 months before onset.

Template material for amplifying TCR beta CDR3 regions consisted of RNA transcripts. Using the HTBI primer set, a first-round RT-PCR was run on the TCR CDR3. TCRdb reanalysed the multiplex PCR reads using MiXCR and keeps one entry per CDR3 protein. The sample lists approximately 370,000 distinct CDR3 sequences; approximately 17% were seen once. The TCR comes from a woman aged 25 to 39 with Graves' hyperthyroidism that later progressed to Graves' ophthalmopathy. Sequencing was done on a sample of blood. The V call is TRBV7-9, the J call TRBJ2-1; D perhaps matches TRBD1 (5 bases). The CDR3 coding sequence is TGTGCCAGCAGCTTAGTTCGGGCAGGGAATGAGCAGTTCTTC. Encoded protein: CASSLVRAGNEQFF.